This TCR beta chain comes out of a study of blood T cell repertoires in COVID-19. Study details: PBMCs, B-cell-depleted T cells, or T cells provided the cDNA or gDNA that made up the material.

The CDR3 contains 13 residues. Germline trimming cut 6 bases from V and 11 bases from J; bases unmatched to any gene: 10. Germline V gene data show CDR1 as SGHDT and CDR2 as YYEEEE. Source study methods: Researchers report that nucleated cell counts were estimated from reference gene primer amplification. Libraries were prepared by immunoSEQ multiplex PCR; TCRdb keeps only in-frame clonotypes and omits some of them. The V and J calls and the clone size are those of that table, but D and trimming were determined from the DNA. Here the sample spans 90,000 to 100,000 clones, around 85% being singletons.

The rearrangement links TRBV5-6 to TRBJ1-1, with 10 positions matching TRBD1. The sequenced sample consisted of peripheral blood. This TCR was recovered from a human donor in a cohort sampled during active COVID-19. CDR3 nucleotide sequence: TGTGCCAGCACCCTGACAGGGGGCGGGTGGGCTTTCTTT. Amino acid sequence: CASTLTGGGWAFF.